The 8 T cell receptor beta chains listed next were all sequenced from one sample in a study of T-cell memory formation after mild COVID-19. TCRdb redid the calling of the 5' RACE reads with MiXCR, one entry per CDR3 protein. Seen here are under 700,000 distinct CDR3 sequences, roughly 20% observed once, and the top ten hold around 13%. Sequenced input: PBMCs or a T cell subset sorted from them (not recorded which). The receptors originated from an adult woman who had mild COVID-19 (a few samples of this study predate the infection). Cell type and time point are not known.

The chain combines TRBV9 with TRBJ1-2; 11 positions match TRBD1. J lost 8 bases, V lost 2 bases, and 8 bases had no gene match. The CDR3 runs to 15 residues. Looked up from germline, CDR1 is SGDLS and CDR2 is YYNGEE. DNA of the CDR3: TGTGCCAGCAGCGTGGGGGACAGGGGGACGGGAGGCTACACCTTC. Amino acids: CASSVGDRGTGGYTF.

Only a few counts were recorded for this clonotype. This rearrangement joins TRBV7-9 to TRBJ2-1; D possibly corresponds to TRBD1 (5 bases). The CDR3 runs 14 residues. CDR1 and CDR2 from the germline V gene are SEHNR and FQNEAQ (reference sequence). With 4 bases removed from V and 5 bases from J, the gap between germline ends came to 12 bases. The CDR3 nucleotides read TGTGCCAGCAGCTACCAGACAGCCGACAATGAGCAGTTCTTC. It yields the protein CASSYQTADNEQFF. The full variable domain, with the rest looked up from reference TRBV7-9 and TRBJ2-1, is DTGVSQNPRHKITKRGQNVTFRCDPISEHNRLYWYRQTLGQGPEFLTYFQNEAQLEKSRLLSDRFSAERPKGSFSTLEIQRTEQGDSAMYLCASSYQTADNEQFFGPGTRLTVL.

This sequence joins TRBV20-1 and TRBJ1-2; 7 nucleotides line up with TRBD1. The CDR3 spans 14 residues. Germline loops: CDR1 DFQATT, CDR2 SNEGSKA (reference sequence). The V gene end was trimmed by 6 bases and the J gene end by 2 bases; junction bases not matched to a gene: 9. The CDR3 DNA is TGCAGTGCAGAGACAGGGTCGGGCAACTATGGCTACACCTTC. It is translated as CSAETGSGNYGYTF.

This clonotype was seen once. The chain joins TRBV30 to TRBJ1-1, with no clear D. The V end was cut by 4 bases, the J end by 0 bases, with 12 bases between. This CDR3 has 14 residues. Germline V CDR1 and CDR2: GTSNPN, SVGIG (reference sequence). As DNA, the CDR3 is TGTGCCTGGACTGAGCAGGTGTTGAACACTGAAGCTTTCTTT. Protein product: CAWTEQVLNTEAFF.

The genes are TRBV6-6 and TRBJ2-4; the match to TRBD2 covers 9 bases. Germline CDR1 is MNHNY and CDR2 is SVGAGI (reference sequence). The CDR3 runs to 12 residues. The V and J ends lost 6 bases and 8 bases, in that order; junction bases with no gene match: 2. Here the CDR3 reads CASRSSGDIQYF. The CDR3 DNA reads TGTGCCAGCAGGTCTAGCGGGGACATTCAGTACTTC.

The CDR3 region is CSVEELNNQPQHF. CDR3 nucleotide sequence: TGCAGCGTTGAAGAGTTGAACAATCAGCCCCAGCATTTT. The chain carries TRBV29-1 and TRBJ1-5, with no clear D. This CDR3 is built from 13 residues. Trimming removed 0 bases from V and 3 bases from J, with 6 bases in between. Germline V gives CDR1 SQVTM, CDR2 ANQGSEA.

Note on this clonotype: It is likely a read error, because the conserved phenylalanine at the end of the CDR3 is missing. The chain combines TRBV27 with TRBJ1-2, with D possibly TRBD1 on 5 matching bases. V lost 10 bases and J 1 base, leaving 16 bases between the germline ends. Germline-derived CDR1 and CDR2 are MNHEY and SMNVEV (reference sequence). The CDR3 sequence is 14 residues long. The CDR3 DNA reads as TGTGCCACTGCGTCGGGGGAAGGTAACTATGGCTACACCTCC. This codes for CATASGEGNYGYTS.

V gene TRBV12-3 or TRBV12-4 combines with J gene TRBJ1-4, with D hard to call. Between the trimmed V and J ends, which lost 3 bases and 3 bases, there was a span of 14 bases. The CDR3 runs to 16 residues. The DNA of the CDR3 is TGTGCCAGCAGTTTCAGTAGAATGGGGTCTAATGAAAAACTGTTTTTT. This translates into CASSFSRMGSNEKLFF.